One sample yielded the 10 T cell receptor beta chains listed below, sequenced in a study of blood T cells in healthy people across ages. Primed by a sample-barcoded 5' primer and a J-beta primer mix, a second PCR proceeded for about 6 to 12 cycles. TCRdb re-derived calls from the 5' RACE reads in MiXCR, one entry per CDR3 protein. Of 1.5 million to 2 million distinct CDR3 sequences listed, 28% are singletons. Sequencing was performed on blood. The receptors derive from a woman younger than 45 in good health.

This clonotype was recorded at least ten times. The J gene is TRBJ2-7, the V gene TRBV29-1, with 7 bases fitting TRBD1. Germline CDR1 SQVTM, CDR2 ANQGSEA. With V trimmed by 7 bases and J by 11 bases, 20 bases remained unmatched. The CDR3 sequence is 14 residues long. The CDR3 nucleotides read TGCAGCGGAAGACAGGGTCTAGAGGACCACGTTGAGTACTTC. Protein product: CSGRQGLEDHVEYF.

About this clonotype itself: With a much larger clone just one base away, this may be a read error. CDR3 DNA sequence: TGCGCCAGCAGCCGTGGGGGGGGTCCCACTGAAGCTTTCTTT. It specifies CASSRGGGPTEAFF. The rearrangement uses TRBV5-1 and TRBJ1-1; TRBD1 might be the D (5 bases). Trimming shortened V by 4 bases and J by 4 bases, and 14 bases separated the two germline ends. This CDR3 spans 14 amino acids. Germline loops: CDR1 SGHRS, CDR2 YFSETQ.

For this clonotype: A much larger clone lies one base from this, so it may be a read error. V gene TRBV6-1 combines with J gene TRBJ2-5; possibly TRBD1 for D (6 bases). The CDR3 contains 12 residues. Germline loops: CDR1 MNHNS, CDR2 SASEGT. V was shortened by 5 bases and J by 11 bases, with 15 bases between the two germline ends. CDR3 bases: TGTGCCAGCAGTCCGAGGGACAATGAGCAGTACTTC. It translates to CASSPRDNEQYF.

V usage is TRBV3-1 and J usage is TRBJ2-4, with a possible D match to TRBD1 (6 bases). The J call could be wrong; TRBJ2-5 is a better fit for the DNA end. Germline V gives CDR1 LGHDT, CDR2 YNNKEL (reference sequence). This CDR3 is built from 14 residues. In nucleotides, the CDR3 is TGTGCCAGCAGCCCGGACAGCCTCCAAGAGACCCAGTACTTC. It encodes CASSPDSLQETQYF.

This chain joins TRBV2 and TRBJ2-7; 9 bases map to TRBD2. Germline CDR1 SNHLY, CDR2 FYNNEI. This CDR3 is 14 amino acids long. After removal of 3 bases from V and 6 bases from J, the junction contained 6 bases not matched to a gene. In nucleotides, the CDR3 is TGTGCCAGCAGTGATTCGACTAGCGGTGTCGAGCAGTACTTC. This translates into CASSDSTSGVEQYF.

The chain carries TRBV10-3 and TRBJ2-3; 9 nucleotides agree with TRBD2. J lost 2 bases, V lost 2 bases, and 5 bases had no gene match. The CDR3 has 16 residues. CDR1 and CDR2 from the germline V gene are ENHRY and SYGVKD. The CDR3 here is CAISEKGLAFTDTQYF. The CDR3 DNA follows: TGTGCCATCAGTGAGAAGGGACTAGCTTTCACAGATACGCAGTATTTT.

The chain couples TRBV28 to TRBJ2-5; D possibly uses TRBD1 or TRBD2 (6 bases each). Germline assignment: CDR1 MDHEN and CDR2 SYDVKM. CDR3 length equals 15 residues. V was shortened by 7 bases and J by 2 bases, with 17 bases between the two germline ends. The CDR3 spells CASIGMGGPQETQYF. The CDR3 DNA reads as TGTGCCAGCATTGGGATGGGGGGCCCACAAGAGACCCAGTACTTC.

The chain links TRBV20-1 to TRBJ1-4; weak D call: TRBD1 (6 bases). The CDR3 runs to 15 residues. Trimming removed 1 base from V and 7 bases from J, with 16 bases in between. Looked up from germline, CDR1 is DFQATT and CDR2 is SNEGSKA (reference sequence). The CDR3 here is CSARGEGGLGEKLFF. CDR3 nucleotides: TGCAGTGCTAGAGGAGAGGGGGGGCTCGGTGAAAAACTGTTTTTT.

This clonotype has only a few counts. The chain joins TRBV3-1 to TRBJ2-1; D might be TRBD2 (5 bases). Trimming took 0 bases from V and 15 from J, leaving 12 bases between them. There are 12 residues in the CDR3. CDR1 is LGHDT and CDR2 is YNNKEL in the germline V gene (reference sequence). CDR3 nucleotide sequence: TGTGCCAGCAGCCAAGAGGCTAGCTTTACGTTCTTC. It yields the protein CASSQEASFTFF.

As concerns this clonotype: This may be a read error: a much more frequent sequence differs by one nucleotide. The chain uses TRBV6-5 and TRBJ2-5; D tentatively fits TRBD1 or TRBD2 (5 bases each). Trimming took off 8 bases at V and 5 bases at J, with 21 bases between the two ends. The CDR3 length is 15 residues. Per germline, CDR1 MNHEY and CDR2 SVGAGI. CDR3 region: CASGPGRKSRETQYF. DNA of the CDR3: TGTGCCAGCGGCCCGGGGCGGAAGTCCCGGGAGACCCAGTACTTC.